This entry lists 15 T cell receptor beta chains sequenced from one sample in a study of cytomegalovirus exposure and HLA in healthy donors. Amplification used 60 Vbeta primers and 13 Jbeta primers. Some clones are missing from TCRdb's copy, which holds only in-frame ones; the method was immunoSEQ multiplex PCR. In the table there are 200,000 to 250,000 clones, about 85% of which are singletons. The source material was PBMCs. The receptor set was obtained from a human donor in good health.

This chain links TRBV5-8 with TRBJ2-5, with unresolved D. Trimming cost V 4 bases and J 2 bases, with 12 bases left between them. This CDR3 spans 14 amino acids. Germline CDR1 SGHTS, CDR2 YDEGEE. CDR3 DNA: TGTGCCAGCAGCGATCTCAGAATTCAAGAGACCCAGTACTTC. It encodes CASSDLRIQETQYF.

The chain has TRBV13 and TRBJ1-1; maybe TRBD1 (6 bases). The length of the CDR3 is 16 residues. Between the trimmed V and J ends, which lost 5 bases and 7 bases, there was a span of 23 bases. The germline CDR1 and CDR2 sequences are PRHDT and FYEKMQ (reference sequence). The chain's CDR3 is CASSPENRDPRIEAFF. In DNA, the CDR3 is TGTGCCAGCAGCCCAGAGAACAGGGATCCCCGCATTGAAGCTTTCTTT.

This clone was picked up one time. The chain carries TRBV7-3 and TRBJ2-3, with 7 bases aligning to TRBD2. After removal of 3 bases from V and 6 bases from J, the junction contained 12 bases not matched to a gene. Looked up from germline, CDR1 is SGHTA and CDR2 is FQGTGA. The CDR3 covers 16 residues. The CDR3 DNA reads TGTGCCAGCAGCTTTTTCGCAGCTAGCGGCGGGGATACGCAGTATTTT. It is translated as CASSFFAASGGDTQYF. The whole variable domain, filled in from reference TRBV7-3 and TRBJ2-3, reads GAGVSQTPSNKVTEKGKYVELRCDPISGHTALYWYRQSLGQGPEFLIYFQGTGAADDSGLPNDRFFAVRPEGSVSTLKIQRTERGDSAVYLCASSFFAASGGDTQYFGPGTRLTVL.

This chain links TRBV6-1 with TRBJ2-7; 11 positions agree with TRBD2. The CDR3 covers 15 residues. Germline CDR1 MNHNS, CDR2 SASEGT. V shed 4 bases, J shed 0 bases, and the junction held 2 bases outside the gene matches. The CDR3 region has the DNA TGTGCCAGCAGTGTGACTAGCGGGAACTCCTACGAGCAGTACTTC. It specifies CASSVTSGNSYEQYF.

The V and J genes are TRBV28 and TRBJ2-1; 9 positions match TRBD2. CDR1 and CDR2 from the germline V gene are MDHEN and SYDVKM. CDR3 length equals 16 residues. V shed 5 bases and J 3 bases; nucleotides not matched to a gene: 8. Here the CDR3 reads CASSAALAGNYNEQFF. CDR3 in DNA: TGTGCCAGCAGTGCAGCCCTAGCGGGAAACTACAATGAGCAGTTCTTC. The complete variable domain, with remaining parts taken from reference TRBV28 and TRBJ2-1, reads DVKVTQSSRYLVKRTGEKVFLECVQDMDHENMFWYRQDPGLGLRLIYFSYDVKMKEKGDIPEGYSVSREKKERFSLILESASTNQTSMYLCASSAALAGNYNEQFFGPGTRLTVL.

The chain combines TRBV6-5 with TRBJ2-7, with 7 bases lining up with TRBD2. This CDR3 contains 15 residues. The germline CDR1 and CDR2 sequences are MNHEY and SVGAGI. Trimming took 2 bases from V and 7 from J; bases not matched to a gene: 11. CDR3 DNA: TGTGCCAGCAGTTACCCCTCCCCGGGAGGCGAGGAGCAGTACTTC. It is translated as CASSYPSPGGEEQYF.

In its sample, this clone was seen once. The CDR3 here is CASKRGSGDSQPQHF. The CDR3, as DNA: TGTGCCAGTAAGCGGGGTTCGGGGGATAGCCAGCCCCAGCATTTT. The chain recombines TRBV19 with TRBJ1-5; D perhaps matches TRBD1 (5 bases). With 7 bases removed from V and 7 bases from J, the gap between germline ends came to 20 bases. The V gene's germline CDR1 is LNHDA and CDR2 SQIVND (reference sequence). The CDR3 is 15 amino acids.

The J gene is TRBJ2-2, the V gene TRBV5-3; 8 positions agree with TRBD2. TRBV5-3 is annotated as an ORF whose role is uncertain. Trimming at V came to 3 bases and at J to 3 bases, leaving 4 bases not matched to a gene. The CDR3 extends over 15 amino acids. For the CDR3, the DNA is TGTGCCAGAAGCTCAGGACTAGCCTACACCGGGGAGCTGTTTTTT. Amino acid sequence: CARSSGLAYTGELFF.

The V gene is TRBV6-1, the J gene TRBJ1-5; no reliable D call. This CDR3 spans 15 amino acids. CDR1 MNHNS and CDR2 SASEGT come from the germline V gene. Trimming pared 4 bases from V and 7 bases from J, leaving 17 bases between. CDR3 DNA: TGTGCCAGCAGTGCCCTCCCGGGTTCAGAACAGCCCCAGCATTTT. Amino acid sequence: CASSALPGSEQPQHF.

For the CDR3, the DNA is TGTGCCAGCAGCAAACGGGCTATCGGGAGGCACTTCAATGAGCAGTTCTTC. Protein product: CASSKRAIGRHFNEQFF. The chain couples TRBV21-1 to TRBJ2-1; the table gives TRBD2 as D, unverified against the DNA. TRBV21-1 is an annotated pseudogene. The CDR3 loop spans 17 amino acids.

V is TRBV2 and J is TRBJ2-7; TRBD2 agrees at 8 bases. Germline V CDR1 and CDR2: SNHLY, FYNNEI. This CDR3 region has 15 residues. Unmatched junction bases numbered 6, after V lost 5 bases and J lost 0 bases. CDR3 nucleotide sequence: TGTGCCAGCAGTCGAGAAGCGGGAGTCTCCTACGAGCAGTACTTC. This gives the protein CASSREAGVSYEQYF.

The J gene is TRBJ2-7, the V gene TRBV19, with 8 bases fitting TRBD1. The length of the CDR3 is 14 residues. From germline, CDR1 is LNHDA and CDR2 SQIVND (reference sequence). J lost 2 bases, V lost 3 bases, and 3 bases had no gene match. The CDR3: CASSMRQGTYEQYF. CDR3 sequence (DNA): TGTGCCAGTAGTATGAGACAGGGGACCTACGAGCAGTACTTC. Complete variable domain (other parts from reference TRBV19 and TRBJ2-7): DGGITQSPKYLFRKEGQNVTLSCEQNLNHDAMYWYRQDPGQGLRLIYYSQIVNDFQKGDIAEGYSVSREKKESFPLTVTSAQKNPTAFYLCASSMRQGTYEQYFGPGTRLTVT.

The CDR3 is CASSQGVREEQFF. As DNA, the CDR3 is TGCGCCAGCAGCCAAGGTGTGCGGGAGGAGCAGTTCTTC. The V gene is TRBV4-1, the J gene TRBJ2-1, with TRBD2 matching 7 bases. V shed 1 base, J shed 10 bases, and the junction held 4 bases outside the gene matches. Germline CDR1 is MGHRA and CDR2 is YSYEKL. The CDR3 extends over 13 amino acids.

This chain uses TRBV2 with TRBJ1-2; TRBD1 aligns across 9 bases. V gave up 7 bases and J gave up 7 bases; unmatched junction bases: 10. CDR1 and CDR2 (germline): SNHLY, FYNNEI. This CDR3 region has 14 residues. The CDR3 DNA reads as TGTGCCAGCAACGATCGGACAGGGGCCGGTGGCTACACCTTC. Its translation: CASNDRTGAGGYTF.

This clone was counted between two and nine times. The chain couples TRBV15 to TRBJ2-3; 8 bases are shared with TRBD2. This CDR3 contains 18 residues. V lost 0 bases to trimming and J lost 5 bases; unmatched junction nucleotides: 13. Germline V gives CDR1 LNHNV, CDR2 YYDKDF (reference sequence). The DNA for the CDR3 is TGTGCCACCAGCAGAGAGGGGCGAGGGAGCGGGAGATTAGATACGCAGTATTTT. It encodes CATSREGRGSGRLDTQYF. Looking up the rest from reference TRBV15 and TRBJ2-3 gives the full variable domain: DAMVIQNPRYQVTQFGKPVTLSCSQTLNHNVMYWYQQKSSQAPKLLFHYYDKDFNNEADTPDNFQSRRPNTSFCFLDIRSPGLGDTAMYLCATSREGRGSGRLDTQYFGPGTRLTVL.